One T cell receptor (beta chain) is described in this entry. The antigen remains undetermined. This entry comes from a study of tissue T cells after allogeneic stem cell transplantation. Study-level background: Several unmodified and three CD34-selected T-cell-depleted grafts went to graft-versus-host disease patients.

Trimming cost V 5 bases and J 5 bases, with 12 bases left between them. The CDR3 covers 13 residues. Autopsy tissues included GI tract, liver, skin and lymphoid organs. Profiling relied on immunoSEQ multiplex PCR, and the TCRdb table lists in-frame clones only, not all of them. The sample consists of more than 1,500 clones, around four fifths of them appearing once. General study findings and limits: Across patients, clones rarely overlapped, yet motif clusters were shared tissue-specifically. Alloreactivity or antigen specificity of tissue TCRs was not determined; some clones might be host cells.

The chain employs TRBV12-3 or TRBV12-4 and TRBJ1-2; no definite D call. Specimen: liver tissue, collected at autopsy. The receptor was derived from a male patient over 55 with steroid-refractory graft-versus-host disease after an allogeneic stem cell transplant. Some T cells may be graft donor cells. The CDR3 loop is CASSGGPGYGYTF. The CDR3 bases are TGTGCCAGCAGTGGCGGGCCTGGATATGGCTACACCTTC.